This entry concerns a single T cell receptor (beta chain). Antigen unknown. The data stem from a study of T cell responses to AZD1222 COVID-19 vaccine. Points from the study as a whole: Donors, mostly white British, included more females; clonal diversity was possibly underestimated.

CDR3 length: 14 amino acids. The V end was cut by 4 bases, the J end by 2 bases, with 10 bases between. Germline assignment: CDR1 KGHDR and CDR2 SFDVKD. Libraries were prepared by immunoSEQ multiplex PCR; TCRdb keeps only in-frame clonotypes and omits some of them. The data hold about 98,000 clones, with around nine tenths observed a single time. The material sequenced was peripheral blood, taken on day 0 of MenACWY control vaccination. V usage is TRBV24-1 and J usage is TRBJ1-2, with D unclear. This TCR was sampled from an adult in good health. The CDR3 DNA is TGTGCCACCAGTGACCAACAGCTAAACTATGGCTACACCTTC. Its protein product is CATSDQQLNYGYTF.